The 10 T cell receptor beta chains below come from one sample, sequenced in a study of blood T cell repertoires in COVID-19. The repertoire was sequenced with immunoSEQ multiplex PCR; TCRdb's copy has only in-frame clones and lacks some. The sample consists of around 68,000 clones, approximately 79% of them appearing once. The sequenced sample was peripheral blood. The receptors here all came from a woman aged 50 to 60 with acute or convalescent COVID-19.

This chain joins TRBV18 and TRBJ2-1, with 9 positions matching TRBD2. V lost 0 bases to trimming and J lost 6 bases; unmatched junction nucleotides: 3. This CDR3 is built from 15 residues. Germline V gives CDR1 KGHSH, CDR2 LQKENI. The CDR3: CASSPPGREGNEQFF. CDR3 nucleotides: TGTGCCAGCTCACCACCGGGGCGGGAGGGCAATGAGCAGTTCTTC. Variable domain in full (rest from reference TRBV18 and TRBJ2-1): NAGVMQNPRHLVRRRGQEARLRCSPMKGHSHVYWYRQLPEEGLKFMVYLQKENIIDESGMPKERFSAEFPKEGPSILRIQQVVRGDSAAYFCASSPPGREGNEQFFGPGTRLTVL.

The V call is TRBV5-8, the J call TRBJ2-1; maybe TRBD1 (7 bases). V was trimmed by 4 bases and J by 9 bases, leaving 17 bases between them. This CDR3 is built from 14 residues. The V gene's germline CDR1 is SGHTS and CDR2 YDEGEE. The CDR3 DNA reads as TGTGCCAGCAGCCGGGACTCAGGGGGTCGTGAGCAGTTCTTC. Translating gives CASSRDSGGREQFF.

The rearrangement uses TRBV7-2 and TRBJ2-7; D is undetermined. V lost 3 bases, J lost 5 bases, and 5 bases lay in between. The CDR3 runs to 11 residues. Germline V CDR1 and CDR2: SGHTA, FQGNSA. In DNA form, the CDR3 reads TGTGCCAGCAGCTTCAGGAACGAGCAGTACTTC. It is translated as CASSFRNEQYF.

This chain connects TRBV19 to TRBJ1-2; 7 nucleotides align to TRBD1. The CDR3 contains 12 residues. V lost 10 bases and J lost 8; bases outside the gene matches: 10. The germline gives CDR1 LNHDA, CDR2 SQIVND (reference sequence). This CDR3 is CATTEGGYGYTF. The CDR3 nucleotides are TGTGCCACAACGGAAGGGGGCTACGGCTACACCTTC. The full variable domain, in which reference TRBV19 and TRBJ1-2 provide the parts outside the CDR3, is DGGITQSPKYLFRKEGQNVTLSCEQNLNHDAMYWYRQDPGQGLRLIYYSQIVNDFQKGDIAEGYSVSREKKESFPLTVTSAQKNPTAFYLCATTEGGYGYTFGSGTRLTVV.

The chain uses TRBV7-3 and TRBJ2-5; 8 positions agree with TRBD2. CDR3 length: 16 amino acids. Losses at the gene ends were 1 base for V and 5 bases for J; bases not matched to a gene: 9. Germline loops: CDR1 SGHTA, CDR2 FQGTGA. CDR3 sequence reads: CASSLNPPGGVETQYF. CDR3 sequence (DNA): TGTGCCAGCAGCTTAAATCCCCCGGGGGGGGTGGAGACCCAGTACTTC. The full variable domain, with the rest looked up from reference TRBV7-3 and TRBJ2-5, is GAGVSQTPSNKVTEKGKYVELRCDPISGHTALYWYRQSLGQGPEFLIYFQGTGAADDSGLPNDRFFAVRPEGSVSTLKIQRTERGDSAVYLCASSLNPPGGVETQYFGPGTRLLVL.

V usage is TRBV21-1 and J usage is TRBJ2-5; TRBD2, the table's D call, was not compared with the DNA. TRBV21-1 is a documented pseudogene. This CDR3 contains 18 residues. The DNA of the CDR3 is TGTGCCAGCAGCTGTCTAGCGGGGGGGCTTTATTGTCCTGAGACCCAGTACTTC. This sequence encodes CASSCLAGGLYCPETQYF.

This chain links TRBV7-8 with TRBJ2-3; tentatively, D is TRBD1 (5 bases). The V end was cut by 11 bases, the J end by 0 bases, with 12 bases between. The CDR3 totals 13 residues. CDR1 is SGHVS, CDR2 FQNEAQ, per germline. In DNA, the CDR3 is TGTGCCTCTGGCGGACAAAGCACAGATACGCAGTATTTT. Protein product: CASGGQSTDTQYF. The full variable domain, with the rest looked up from reference TRBV7-8 and TRBJ2-3, is GAGVSQSPRYKVAKRGQDVALRCDPISGHVSLFWYQQALGQGPEFLTYFQNEAQLDKSGLPSDRFFAERPEGSVSTLKIQRTQQEDSAVYLCASGGQSTDTQYFGPGTRLTVL.

The chain has TRBV2 and TRBJ1-2; TRBD1 might be the D (5 bases). The V end lost 4 bases, the J end lost 0 bases, and 9 bases lay between the germline ends. The CDR3 has 14 amino acids. CDR1 is SNHLY, CDR2 FYNNEI, per germline. The CDR3 DNA reads as TGTGCCAGCAGTGGTCAGGGAACTAACTATGGCTACACCTTC. Translated, it gives CASSGQGTNYGYTF.

The chain is built from TRBV27 and TRBJ2-5; no clear D gene. The CDR3 is made up of 11 amino acids. CDR1 MNHEY and CDR2 SMNVEV come from the germline V gene (reference sequence). The V end was cut by 5 bases, the J end by 3 bases, with 4 bases between. Here the CDR3 reads CASSLKETQYF. The CDR3 DNA follows: TGTGCCAGCAGTCTTAAAGAGACCCAGTACTTC.

The chain has TRBV9 and TRBJ2-5, with D unclear. Trimming took 0 bases from V and 5 from J, leaving 5 bases between them. From germline, CDR1 is SGDLS and CDR2 YYNGEE. The CDR3 runs 12 residues. The CDR3 DNA reads as TGTGCCAGCAGCGTAGAACAGGAGACCCAGTACTTC. It codes for CASSVEQETQYF. Full variable domain (remainder filled in from reference TRBV9 and TRBJ2-5): DSGVTQTPKHLITATGQRVTLRCSPRSGDLSVYWYQQSLDQGLQFLIQYYNGEERAKGNILERFSAQQFPDLHSELNLSSLELGDSALYFCASSVEQETQYFGPGTRLLVL.